The clone carrying this T cell receptor (beta chain) appeared many times. Its antigen is not known. Treg sorting used a CD4+CD25+CD127-/low gate. Trimming took off 6 bases at V and 5 bases at J, with 13 bases between the two ends. The germline CDR1 and CDR2 sequences are MNHEY and SVGAGI. CDR3 length: 13 amino acids. Full-length variable regions came from constant-region reverse primers plus semi-nested Nested Universal Primer A PCR. TCRdb re-called the 5' RACE reads with MiXCR, one entry per CDR3 protein. The repertoire holds about 43,000 distinct CDR3 sequences, with about a fifth as singletons. Study-level points and caveats: Tumor memory CD4+ T cell TCR gene usage was found to cluster with blood and lymph node memory CD4+ cells and with lymph node naive CD4+ cells. Whole repertoires were not studied in the larger cohort, only one V-J beta rearrangement. Greatest tumor Treg TCR overlap was with tumor naive CD4+ cells.

The sequence was collected from a female donor with breast cancer. The sample was Tregs sorted from a lymph node. The chain has TRBV6-5 and TRBJ2-5, with D perhaps matching TRBD1 (6 bases). The CDR3 region is CASSQTGQETQYF. The CDR3 coding sequence is TGTGCCAGCAGCCAGACAGGCCAGGAGACCCAGTACTTC.